These 22 T cell receptor beta chains were all obtained from the same sample, sequenced in a study of T cells in Graves' hyperthyroidism and ophthalmopathy. Amplified TCR beta CDR3 regions derived from RNA transcripts. First-round RT-PCR of the TCR CDR3 relied on the HTBI primer set. TCRdb itself ran the multiplex PCR reads through MiXCR, one entry per CDR3 protein. Here the sample spans about 840,000 distinct CDR3 sequences, roughly 40% being singletons. The source material was blood. The source of these receptors is a man aged 18 to 29 with Graves' hyperthyroidism.

This clonotype was seen ten or more times. This chain connects TRBV7-9 to TRBJ2-5; 11 bases line up with TRBD2. Germline V gene lookup returns CDR1 SEHNR and CDR2 FQNEAQ (reference sequence). V gave up 4 bases and J gave up 4 bases; unmatched junction bases: 8. The CDR3 has 16 residues. CDR3 sequence: CASSSTSGRGGETQYF. CDR3 DNA: TGTGCCAGCAGCTCAACTAGCGGGAGAGGAGGAGAGACCCAGTACTTC.

Of note for this clonotype: One junction end disagrees with the germline gene, perhaps due to a read error. The chain has TRBV7-8 and TRBJ2-7; 7 bases match TRBD2. Germline CDR1 and CDR2: SGHVS and FQNEAQ. The CDR3 is 12 residues long. Here the CDR3 reads CASSHFGGEQYF. The CDR3 DNA follows: TGCGCCAGCAGCCACTTCGGGGGGGAGCAGTACTTC.

A note on this clonotype: Germline is not matched at one junction end, which may reflect a read error. The V gene is TRBV7-6, the J gene TRBJ2-6; TRBD1 aligns across 10 bases. The length of the CDR3 is 14 residues. Germline CDR1 is SGHVS and CDR2 is FNYEAQ. The CDR3 coding sequence is TGTGCCAGCAGCCCCGGGACAGGGGCCTACGTCCTGACTTTC. Amino acids: CASSPGTGAYVLTF.

This clonotype came up a few times. The rearrangement joins TRBV19 to TRBJ1-1, with D possibly TRBD1 on 5 matching bases. This CDR3 is built from 16 residues. Between the trimmed V and J ends, which lost 7 bases and 0 bases, there was a span of 18 bases. Germline CDR1 LNHDA, CDR2 SQIVND (reference sequence). The CDR3 protein is CASIPRGSRMNTEAFF. The CDR3 DNA sequence: TGTGCCAGTATTCCCCGGGGCAGCCGGATGAACACTGAAGCTTTCTTT.

This clonotype was counted at least ten times. The V and J genes are TRBV20-1 and TRBJ2-7; no reliable D call. CDR1 and CDR2 from the germline V gene are DFQATT and SNEGSKA (reference sequence). This CDR3 has 12 residues. V was shortened by 3 bases and J by 1 base, with 7 bases between the two germline ends. CDR3 amino acids: CSARSESYEQYF. The CDR3 bases are TGCAGTGCTAGGTCAGAGTCCTACGAGCAGTACTTC.

The rearrangement joins TRBV15 to TRBJ1-5; D gene uncertain. V was pared by 10 bases and J by 9 bases, with 13 bases between. Germline V gene sequence: CDR1 LNHNV, CDR2 YYDKDF (reference sequence). The CDR3 covers 11 residues. CDR3 loop: CASTLRGPQHF. DNA for the CDR3: TGTGCCAGCACCTTGCGGGGGCCCCAGCATTTT.

V usage is TRBV7-9 and J usage is TRBJ1-2; D ambiguous. Trimming removed 2 bases from V and 10 bases from J, with 20 bases in between. CDR3 length: 15 residues. Germline V gives CDR1 SEHNR, CDR2 FQNEAQ (reference sequence). CDR3 in amino acids: CASSLTRDREGIYTF. CDR3 in DNA: TGTGCCAGCAGCTTAACGCGAGATAGGGAGGGAATCTACACCTTC.

The chain combines TRBV6-5 with TRBJ2-7, with 9 bases fitting TRBD1. This CDR3 comprises 15 residues. The trim removed 7 bases at V and 3 bases at J, leaving 10 bases unmatched. Looked up from germline, CDR1 is MNHEY and CDR2 is SVGAGI. The CDR3 spells CASNDRTGDVYEQYF. The CDR3, as DNA: TGTGCCAGCAATGACCGGACAGGGGACGTCTACGAGCAGTACTTC.

The sample holds many counts of this clonotype. This chain uses TRBV24-1 with TRBJ2-2; D gene uncertain. The V gene lost 3 bases and the J gene lost 1 base, with 5 bases spanning the gap. CDR1 is KGHDR, CDR2 SFDVKD, per germline. The length of the CDR3 is 14 residues. CDR3 coding DNA: TGTGCCACCAGTGATGTTCAGAACACCGGGGAGCTGTTTTTT. Protein product: CATSDVQNTGELFF.

This clonotype was counted a few times. Sequence at one end of the junction differs from germline and may be a read error. V is TRBV10-3 and J is TRBJ2-7, with 7 bases lining up with TRBD1. Germline V gene data show CDR1 as ENHRY and CDR2 as SYGVKD. The CDR3 totals 13 residues. Here the CDR3 DNA reads TGTGCCAGCAGTCGGAACAGGGGCGGCGAGCAGTACTTC. Its protein product is CASSRNRGGEQYF.

This clonotype was seen many times. This sequence joins TRBV2 and TRBJ2-7, with 9 bases that match TRBD1. V lost 4 bases and J lost 6; bases outside the gene matches: 7. Germline CDR1 SNHLY, CDR2 FYNNEI. The CDR3 runs 14 residues. The CDR3 region has the DNA TGTGCCAGCAGTGGGAGGGACAGGGCTGGCGAGCAGTACTTC. Translating gives CASSGRDRAGEQYF.

V usage is TRBV9 and J usage is TRBJ1-4; D perhaps matches TRBD1 (5 bases). The CDR3 sequence is 17 residues long. Germline V gene sequence: CDR1 SGDLS, CDR2 YYNGEE. V was clipped by 0 bases and J by 3 bases, with 15 bases between them. CDR3 protein: CASSVGPGNLANEKLFF. The CDR3 DNA sequence: TGTGCCAGCAGCGTAGGGCCAGGGAATTTGGCTAATGAAAAACTGTTTTTT.

In DNA form, the CDR3 reads TGTGCCATCAGCAGCTTAGCGGGAGCGGGGGAGACCCAGTACTTC. Translation gives CAISSLAGAGETQYF. The chain has TRBV10-3 and TRBJ2-5; 9 bases fit TRBD2. Germline loops: CDR1 ENHRY, CDR2 SYGVKD. The ends lost 6 bases at V and 5 bases at J; junction bases unmatched: 10. The CDR3 totals 15 residues.

The V and J genes are TRBV9 and TRBJ2-6, with D hard to call. Germline values: CDR1 SGDLS, CDR2 YYNGEE. The V and J ends lost 3 bases and 2 bases respectively, with 18 bases between them. There are 18 residues in the CDR3. The CDR3 DNA is TGTGCCAGCAGCGCCCGCCTCGACAAGACCACTGGGGCCAACGTCCTGACTTTC. Its translation: CASSARLDKTTGANVLTF.

This clonotype was found a few times. V and J are TRBV5-1 and TRBJ2-5, with 7 bases fitting TRBD2. V gave up 4 bases and J gave up 4 bases; unmatched junction bases: 10. CDR3 length: 15 residues. The germline V gene has CDR1 SGHRS and CDR2 YFSETQ. The CDR3 DNA reads TGCGCCAGCAGCCCTCTAGCGGAATGGGTAGAGACCCAGTACTTC. It yields the protein CASSPLAEWVETQYF. Together with reference TRBV5-1 and TRBJ2-5, the CDR3 gives the full variable domain: KAGVTQTPRYLIKTRGQQVTLSCSPISGHRSVSWYQQTPGQGLQFLFEYFSETQRNKGNFPGRFSGRQFSNSRSEMNVSTLELGDSALYLCASSPLAEWVETQYFGPGTRLLVL.

The chain has TRBV2 and TRBJ1-4, with TRBD1 as a possible D gene (5 bases). Per germline, CDR1 SNHLY and CDR2 FYNNEI. The length of the CDR3 is 16 residues. V was trimmed by 6 bases and J by 3 bases, leaving 17 bases between them. The CDR3 reads CASSPGRYEANEKLFF. The CDR3 DNA sequence: TGTGCCAGCAGCCCGGGACGGTACGAGGCTAATGAAAAACTGTTTTTT.

The chain is built from TRBV20-1 and TRBJ1-1; D ambiguous. The CDR3 sequence is 12 residues long. Trimming removed 5 bases from V and 3 bases from J, with 10 bases in between. Germline V gives CDR1 DFQATT, CDR2 SNEGSKA (reference sequence). Written as DNA, the CDR3 is TGCAGTGCTGGCGGACCGTACACTGAAGCTTTCTTT. Translated: CSAGGPYTEAFF.

This clonotype was seen a single time. A much larger clone lies a single base off, so this may be a read error. This chain connects TRBV19 to TRBJ2-6; no clear D. Trimming took 6 bases from V and 2 from J, leaving 8 bases between them. The CDR3 is made up of 14 amino acids. Germline V CDR1 and CDR2: LNHDA, SQIVND (reference sequence). CDR3 bases: TGTGCCAGTAGATGGCAGACTGGGGCCAACGTCCTGACTTTC. Amino acid sequence: CASRWQTGANVLTF.

Only one count was recorded for this clonotype. The chain is built from TRBV20-1 and TRBJ1-3; D perhaps matches TRBD1 (5 bases). V lost 3 bases, J lost 0 bases, and 18 bases lay in between. The CDR3 sequence is 17 residues long. Germline-derived CDR1 and CDR2 are DFQATT and SNEGSKA (reference sequence). The CDR3 reads CSASGPLSGASGNTIYF. The CDR3 nucleotides are TGCAGTGCTAGCGGGCCCCTGAGCGGGGCCTCTGGAAACACCATATATTTT.

This rearrangement joins TRBV29-1 to TRBJ1-3, with unresolved D. The CDR3 extends over 11 amino acids. Germline lookup yields CDR1 SQVTM and CDR2 ANQGSEA. V dropped 5 bases and J dropped 4 bases, with 6 bases sitting between them. The CDR3 here is CSVRRGNTIYF. The CDR3 nucleotides are TGCAGCGTTCGAAGGGGAAACACCATATATTTT. Full variable domain (rest looked up from reference TRBV29-1 and TRBJ1-3): SAVISQKPSRDICQRGTSLTIQCQVDSQVTMMFWYRQQPGQSLTLIATANQGSEATYESGFVIDKFPISRPNLTFSTLTVSNMSPEDSSIYLCSVRRGNTIYFGEGSWLTVV.

The rearrangement uses TRBV12-3 or TRBV12-4 and TRBJ1-3; no firm D call. The CDR3 runs 12 residues. The germline V and J ends were trimmed by 7 bases and 1 base, with 5 bases remaining between them. The CDR3 DNA reads TGTGCCAGCACCCTATCTGGAAACACCATATATTTT. Encoded protein: CASTLSGNTIYF.

Points on this clonotype: At one boundary the junction diverges from the germline segment, which might be a read error. The CDR3 DNA reads as TGCGCCAGCAGCCAAGGTCTACACCTCTACGAGCAGTACTTC. Its protein product is CASSQGLHLYEQYF. The chain employs TRBV7-9 and TRBJ2-7; D is unresolved. CDR3 size: 14 residues. The germline V gene encodes CDR1 SEHNR and CDR2 FQNEAQ (reference sequence).